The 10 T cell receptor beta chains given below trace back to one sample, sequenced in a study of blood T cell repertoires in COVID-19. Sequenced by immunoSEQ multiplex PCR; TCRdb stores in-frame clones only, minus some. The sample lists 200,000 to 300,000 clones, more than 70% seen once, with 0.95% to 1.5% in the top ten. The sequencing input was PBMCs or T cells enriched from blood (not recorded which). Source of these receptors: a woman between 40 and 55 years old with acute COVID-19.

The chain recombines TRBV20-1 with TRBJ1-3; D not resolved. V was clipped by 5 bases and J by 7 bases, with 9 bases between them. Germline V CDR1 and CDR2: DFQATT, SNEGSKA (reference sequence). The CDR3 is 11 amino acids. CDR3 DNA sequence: TGCAGTGCTTCCGGTTGGAACACCATATATTTT. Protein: CSASGWNTIYF.

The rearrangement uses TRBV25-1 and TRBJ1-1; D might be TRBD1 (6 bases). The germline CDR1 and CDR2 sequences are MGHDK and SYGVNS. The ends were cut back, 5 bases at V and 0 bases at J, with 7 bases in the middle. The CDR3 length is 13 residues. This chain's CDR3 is CASSRTVNTEAFF. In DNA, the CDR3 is TGTGCCAGCAGTAGGACAGTGAACACTGAAGCTTTCTTT.

CDR3 nucleotide sequence: TGCAGCGTTGATTTTATAAACAATGAGCAGTTCTTC. It encodes CSVDFINNEQFF. The V gene is TRBV29-1, the J gene TRBJ2-1; D uncertain. The V end was cut by 3 bases, the J end by 5 bases, with 8 bases between. This CDR3 region has 12 residues. From germline, CDR1 is SQVTM and CDR2 ANQGSEA.

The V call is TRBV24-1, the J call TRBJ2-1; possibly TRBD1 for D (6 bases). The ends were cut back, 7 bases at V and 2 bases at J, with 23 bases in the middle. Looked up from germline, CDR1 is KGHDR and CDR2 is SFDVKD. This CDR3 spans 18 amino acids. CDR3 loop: CATSSGLEQGVTYNEQFF. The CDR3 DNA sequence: TGTGCCACCAGCTCCGGGTTGGAACAGGGTGTAACCTACAATGAGCAGTTCTTC.

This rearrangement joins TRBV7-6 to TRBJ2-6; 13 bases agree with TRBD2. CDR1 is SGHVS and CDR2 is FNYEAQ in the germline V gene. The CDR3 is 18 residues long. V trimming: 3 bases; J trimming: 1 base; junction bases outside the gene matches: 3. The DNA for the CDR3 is TGTGCCAGCAGCTTTGGACTAGCGGGAGATTCTGGGGCCAACGTCCTGACTTTC. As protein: CASSFGLAGDSGANVLTF.

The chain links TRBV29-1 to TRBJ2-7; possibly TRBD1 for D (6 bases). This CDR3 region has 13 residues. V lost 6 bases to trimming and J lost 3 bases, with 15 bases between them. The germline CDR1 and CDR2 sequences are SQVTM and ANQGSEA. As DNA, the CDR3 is TGCAGCGTCATACAGGGACCTCGCTACGAGCAGTACTTC. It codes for CSVIQGPRYEQYF.

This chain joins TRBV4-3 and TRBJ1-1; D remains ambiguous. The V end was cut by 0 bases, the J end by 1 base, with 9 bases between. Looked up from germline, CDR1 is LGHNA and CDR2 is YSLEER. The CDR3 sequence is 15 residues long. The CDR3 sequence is CASSQDRAGNTEAFF. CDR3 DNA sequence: TGCGCCAGCAGCCAAGATAGAGCAGGGAACACTGAAGCTTTCTTT.

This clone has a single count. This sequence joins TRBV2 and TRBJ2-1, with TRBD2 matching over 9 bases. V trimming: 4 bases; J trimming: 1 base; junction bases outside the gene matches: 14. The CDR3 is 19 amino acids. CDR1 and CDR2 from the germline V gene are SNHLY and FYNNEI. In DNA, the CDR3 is TGTGCCAGCAGTGTGACTAGCGGATCCTACAGTCGGTCCTACAATGAGCAGTTCTTC. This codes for CASSVTSGSYSRSYNEQFF.

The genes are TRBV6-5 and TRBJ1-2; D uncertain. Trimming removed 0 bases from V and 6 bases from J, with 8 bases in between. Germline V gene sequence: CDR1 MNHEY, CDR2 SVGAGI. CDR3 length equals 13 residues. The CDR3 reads CASSYSLQNGYTF. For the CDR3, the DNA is TGTGCCAGCAGTTACTCGCTCCAGAATGGCTACACCTTC.

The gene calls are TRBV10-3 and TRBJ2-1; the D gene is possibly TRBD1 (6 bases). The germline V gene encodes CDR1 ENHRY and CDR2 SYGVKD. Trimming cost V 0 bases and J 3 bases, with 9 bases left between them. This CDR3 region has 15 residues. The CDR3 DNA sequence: TGTGCCATCAGTGAGTCTAACAGGGACTACAATGAGCAGTTCTTC. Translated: CAISESNRDYNEQFF.